The sequence of this TCR beta chain was determined in a study of blood T cell repertoires in COVID-19. Overall study: Acute and convalescent COVID-19 specimens originated in the United States, Italy and Spain. From T cells, B-cell-depleted T cells, or PBMCs came the material, which was cDNA or gDNA.

The V and J ends lost 0 bases and 7 bases respectively, with 16 bases between them. Germline lookup yields CDR1 SGDLS and CDR2 YYNGEE. The length of the CDR3 is 16 residues. It was during active infection that Seattle patients were enrolled and then longitudinally followed. Source study methods: Nucleated cell number was recorded as an estimate derived from reference gene primer amplification. Repertoires were generated with immunoSEQ multiplex PCR, while TCRdb's copy carries only in-frame clones and drops some. The V and J calls and clone size are taken from that table; D and trimming were inferred from the DNA. The table shows about 130,000 clones, with roughly four fifths occurring only once. This clone showed up many times.

The sample was peripheral blood. The clonotype comes from a man aged 25 to 40 with COVID-19, enrolled during active disease. The chain combines TRBV9 with TRBJ2-2; a possible D gene is TRBD2 (5 bases). For the CDR3, the DNA is TGTGCCAGCAGCGTAGCTCCTGACTCTACTAGCGGGGAGCTGTTTTTT. This sequence encodes CASSVAPDSTSGELFF. Filled out from reference TRBV9 and TRBJ2-2, the complete variable domain reads DSGVTQTPKHLITATGQRVTLRCSPRSGDLSVYWYQQSLDQGLQFLIQYYNGEERAKGNILERFSAQQFPDLHSELNLSSLELGDSALYFCASSVAPDSTSGELFFGEGSRLTVL.